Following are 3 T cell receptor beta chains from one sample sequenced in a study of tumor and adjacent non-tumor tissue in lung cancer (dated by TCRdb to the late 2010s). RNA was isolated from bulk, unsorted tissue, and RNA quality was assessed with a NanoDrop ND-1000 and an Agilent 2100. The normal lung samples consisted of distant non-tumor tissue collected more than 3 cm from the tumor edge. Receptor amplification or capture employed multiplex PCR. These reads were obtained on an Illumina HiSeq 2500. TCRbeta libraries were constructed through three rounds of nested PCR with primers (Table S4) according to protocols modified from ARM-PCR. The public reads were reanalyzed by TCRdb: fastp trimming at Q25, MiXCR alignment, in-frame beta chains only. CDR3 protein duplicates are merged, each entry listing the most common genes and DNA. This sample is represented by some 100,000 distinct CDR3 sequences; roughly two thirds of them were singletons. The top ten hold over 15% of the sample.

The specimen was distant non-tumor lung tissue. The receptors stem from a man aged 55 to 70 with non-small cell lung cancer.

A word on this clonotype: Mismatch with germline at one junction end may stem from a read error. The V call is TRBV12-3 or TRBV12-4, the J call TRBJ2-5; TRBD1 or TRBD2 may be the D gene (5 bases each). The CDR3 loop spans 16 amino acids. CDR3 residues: CASSLVARGTQESQYF. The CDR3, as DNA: TGTGCCAGCAGTTTAGTTGCGAGGGGAACCCAAGAGAGCCAGTACTTC.

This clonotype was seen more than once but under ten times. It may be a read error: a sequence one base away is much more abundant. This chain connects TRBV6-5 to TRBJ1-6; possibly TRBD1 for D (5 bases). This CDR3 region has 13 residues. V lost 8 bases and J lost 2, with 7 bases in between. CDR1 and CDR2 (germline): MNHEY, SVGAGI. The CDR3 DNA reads TGTGCCAGCGGGGGTCCCTATAATTCACCCCTCCACTTT. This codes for CASGGPYNSPLHF.

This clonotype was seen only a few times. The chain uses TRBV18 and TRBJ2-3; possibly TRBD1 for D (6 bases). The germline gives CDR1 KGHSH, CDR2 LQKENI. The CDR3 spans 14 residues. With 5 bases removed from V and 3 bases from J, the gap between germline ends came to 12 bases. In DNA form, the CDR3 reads TGTGCCAGCTCATCACAGGGTGGGACAGATACGCAGTATTTT. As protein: CASSSQGGTDTQYF.